A single sample is the source of the 32 T cell receptor beta chains below, sequenced in a study of blood T cell repertoires in COVID-19 (TCRdb year 2020). Libraries were built with the immunoSEQ multiplex PCR assay. In TCRdb, the immuneACCESS table is reduced to in-frame sequences with V and J assigned. These tables do not hold every clone; where another copy was compared, an unresolved V gene accounts for under half, and the others remain unexplained. Here the sample has over 130,000 clones; under 90% occur a single time. Roughly 3.9% of the sample lies in the top ten. Source material: PBMCs or T cells enriched from blood (not recorded which). The receptors stem from a man aged 45-65 years in a cohort exposed to, infected with or recovered from COVID-19 (not recorded which).

V and J are TRBV24-1 and TRBJ2-5, with TRBD1 identical over 7 bases. The V gene end was trimmed by 3 bases and the J gene end by 5 bases; junction bases not matched to a gene: 5. Germline V CDR1 and CDR2: KGHDR, SFDVKD. CDR3 length equals 14 residues. DNA of the CDR3: TGTGCCACCAGTGATACAGGGGTACGGGAGACCCAGTACTTC. Translation: CATSDTGVRETQYF.

The rearrangement joins TRBV4-3 to TRBJ2-2; 7 bases are shared with TRBD2. The CDR3 sequence is 16 residues long. Germline lookup yields CDR1 LGHNA and CDR2 YSLEER. Trimming removed 3 bases from V and 6 bases from J; junction bases left unmatched: 10. CDR3 nucleotide sequence: TGCGCCAGCAGCCAGGGGGGGTCCGGGATGGCCGGGGAGCTGTTTTTT. Protein: CASSQGGSGMAGELFF.

This clone came up a few times. The chain carries TRBV7-9 and TRBJ2-5; D is perhaps TRBD2 (6 bases). The CDR3 covers 13 residues. Germline CDR1 SEHNR, CDR2 FQNEAQ (reference sequence). Between the trimmed V and J ends, which lost 1 base and 5 bases, there was a span of 8 bases. For the CDR3, the DNA is TGTGCCAGCAGCTTAGGGGGGGAGGAGACCCAGTACTTC. This gives the protein CASSLGGEETQYF. Variable domain in full (rest from reference TRBV7-9 and TRBJ2-5): DTGVSQNPRHKITKRGQNVTFRCDPISEHNRLYWYRQTLGQGPEFLTYFQNEAQLEKSRLLSDRFSAERPKGSFSTLEIQRTEQGDSAMYLCASSLGGEETQYFGPGTRLLVL.

The DNA for the CDR3 is TGTGCCAGCAGTGAGGCACTAGTTGGCTCCTACAATGAGCAGTTCTTC. Amino acids: CASSEALVGSYNEQFF. The V gene is TRBV6-1, the J gene TRBJ2-1; possibly TRBD2 for D (5 bases). V shed 3 bases and J shed 0 bases, with 12 bases lying between them. The CDR3 spans 16 residues. The germline CDR1 and CDR2 sequences are MNHNS and SASEGT.

The gene calls are TRBV14 and TRBJ2-7; 8 bases map to TRBD1. The J segment lost 7 bases and the V segment lost 6 bases, leaving 8 bases of the junction unmatched. The CDR3 has 13 amino acids. CDR1 SGHDN and CDR2 FVKESK come from the germline V gene. The DNA for the CDR3 is TGTGCCAGCAGACAGACAGGGGCGGGGGAGCAGTACTTC. This translates into CASRQTGAGEQYF.

The chain links TRBV12-3 or TRBV12-4 to TRBJ1-2, with 9 bases identical to TRBD1. The CDR3 totals 13 residues. With 7 bases clipped from V and 2 bases from J, the junction kept 2 bases outside the gene matches. The CDR3 spells CASKGQGNYGYTF. Written as DNA, the CDR3 is TGTGCCAGCAAGGGACAGGGAAACTATGGCTACACCTTC.

CDR3 loop: CASSQAGQLTIYEQYF. The CDR3 coding sequence is TGTGCCAGCAGCCAGGCGGGCCAGCTTACAATCTACGAGCAGTACTTC. V is TRBV27 and J is TRBJ2-7; tentatively, D is TRBD2 (5 bases). The CDR3 runs 16 residues. Per the germline V gene, CDR1 is MNHEY and CDR2 is SMNVEV (reference sequence). The germline V and J ends were trimmed by 6 bases and 3 bases, with 21 bases remaining between them.

The CDR3 here is CASRAGTGVSYEQYF. The CDR3 DNA follows: TGCGCCAGCAGGGCCGGGACAGGGGTTTCCTACGAGCAGTACTTC. The chain links TRBV5-1 to TRBJ2-7; 10 positions agree with TRBD1. This CDR3 region has 15 residues. Germline V gene sequence: CDR1 SGHRS, CDR2 YFSETQ. The J segment lost 1 base and the V segment lost 5 bases, leaving 6 bases of the junction unmatched.

V usage is TRBV7-9 and J usage is TRBJ1-3; possible D gene TRBD1, 5 bases. This CDR3 has 16 residues. The germline V gene has CDR1 SEHNR and CDR2 FQNEAQ (reference sequence). Trimming left V 3 bases short and J 0 bases short, with 12 bases between. The CDR3 nucleotides are TGTGCCAGCAGCTTGGACATCCTGAACTCTGGAAACACCATATATTTT. Translation gives CASSLDILNSGNTIYF.

On this clone itself: Other DNA sequences from this sample encode an identical CDR3 as well. The chain couples TRBV18 to TRBJ2-7; 7 bases line up with TRBD2. Per germline, CDR1 KGHSH and CDR2 LQKENI. V shed 2 bases, J shed 0 bases, and the junction held 1 base outside the gene matches. The CDR3 sequence is 14 residues long. The CDR3 is CASSPGGGSYEQYF. CDR3 DNA sequence: TGTGCCAGCTCACCAGGGGGGGGCTCCTACGAGCAGTACTTC.

The chain combines TRBV28 with TRBJ2-1, with TRBD2 as a possible D gene (5 bases). Per germline, CDR1 MDHEN and CDR2 SYDVKM. This CDR3 has 13 amino acids. V shed 5 bases and J shed 4 bases, with 9 bases lying between them. Here the CDR3 reads CASSGLLYNEQFF. DNA of the CDR3: TGTGCCAGCAGTGGACTTCTATACAATGAGCAGTTCTTC.

This rearrangement joins TRBV10-3 to TRBJ1-6; D might be TRBD1 (5 bases). Germline V gene data show CDR1 as ENHRY and CDR2 as SYGVKD. V lost 2 bases, J lost 7 bases, and 15 bases lay in between. The CDR3 has 16 amino acids. This chain's CDR3 is CAISEIVGLGNSPLHF. DNA of the CDR3: TGTGCCATCAGTGAGATAGTGGGACTGGGCAATTCACCCCTCCACTTT.

This sequence joins TRBV5-6 and TRBJ2-1; D might be TRBD2 (6 bases). CDR3 size: 15 residues. The germline CDR1 and CDR2 sequences are SGHDT and YYEEEE. With 0 bases removed from V and 9 bases from J, the gap between germline ends came to 16 bases. CDR3 sequence reads: CASSLDTGGLGEQFF. CDR3 DNA: TGTGCCAGCAGCTTGGATACTGGAGGGTTGGGTGAGCAGTTCTTC.

The chain carries TRBV7-9 and TRBJ2-3; D uncertain. CDR3 length: 14 residues. In germline, CDR1 is SEHNR, CDR2 FQNEAQ (reference sequence). The V end was cut by 6 bases, the J end by 5 bases, with 15 bases between. The CDR3 bases are TGTGCCAGCAGATTAACCGGAGCTCTAGATACGCAGTATTTT. Amino acid sequence: CASRLTGALDTQYF.

The CDR3 reads CASSSKPPPSGKNIQYF. The CDR3 DNA follows: TGTGCCAGTAGTTCAAAACCCCCACCTAGCGGAAAAAACATTCAGTACTTC. V gene TRBV19 combines with J gene TRBJ2-4; 7 bases map to TRBD2. V gave up 5 bases and J gave up 4 bases; unmatched junction bases: 14. Germline values: CDR1 LNHDA, CDR2 SQIVND (reference sequence). This CDR3 region has 17 residues.

The rearrangement uses TRBV13 and TRBJ1-4; D might be TRBD1 (6 bases). The germline gives CDR1 PRHDT, CDR2 FYEKMQ (reference sequence). The V end was cut by 0 bases, the J end by 7 bases, with 12 bases between. CDR3 size: 15 residues. DNA of the CDR3: TGTGCCAGCAGCTTAGGCACAGGGAAAAGTGAAAAACTGTTTTTT. As protein: CASSLGTGKSEKLFF.

This clone showed up just a few times. The chain joins TRBV24-1 to TRBJ2-3; no reliable D call. V was clipped by 0 bases and J by 0 bases, with 9 bases between them. This CDR3 comprises 16 residues. Per germline, CDR1 KGHDR and CDR2 SFDVKD. This chain's CDR3 is CATSDLRTTSTDTQYF. CDR3 bases: TGTGCCACCAGTGATTTGCGCACGACTAGCACAGATACGCAGTATTTT.

The V and J genes are TRBV6-5 and TRBJ2-1, with 12 bases fitting TRBD2. This CDR3 spans 15 amino acids. With V trimmed by 6 bases and J by 7 bases, 7 bases remained unmatched. The germline V gene encodes CDR1 MNHEY and CDR2 SVGAGI. This CDR3 is CASRSSGGALNEQFF. CDR3 bases: TGTGCCAGCAGGTCTAGCGGGGGGGCCCTTAATGAGCAGTTCTTC.

This sequence joins TRBV19 and TRBJ2-1; possibly TRBD1 for D (5 bases). CDR3 length: 13 amino acids. Deletions cut 1 base from V and 8 bases from J, with 9 bases between. Looked up from germline, CDR1 is LNHDA and CDR2 is SQIVND (reference sequence). The CDR3 coding sequence is TGTGCCAGTAGTATAGGACAGTACGATGAGCAGTTCTTC. Translation gives CASSIGQYDEQFF. Full variable domain (rest looked up from reference TRBV19 and TRBJ2-1): DGGITQSPKYLFRKEGQNVTLSCEQNLNHDAMYWYRQDPGQGLRLIYYSQIVNDFQKGDIAEGYSVSREKKESFPLTVTSAQKNPTAFYLCASSIGQYDEQFFGPGTRLTVL.

This clone appeared once. V gene TRBV29-1 combines with J gene TRBJ2-5, with 9 bases identical to TRBD1. V was pared by 6 bases and J by 3 bases, with 11 bases of the junction left unmatched. From germline, CDR1 is SQVTM and CDR2 ANQGSEA. The CDR3 sequence is 15 residues long. This chain's CDR3 is CSVLSRRTGEETQYF. The DNA for the CDR3 is TGCAGCGTCCTCTCCCGCCGGACAGGGGAAGAGACCCAGTACTTC.

This clone occurred a few times. This sequence joins TRBV27 and TRBJ2-7, with 7 bases matching TRBD2. Germline loops: CDR1 MNHEY, CDR2 SMNVEV (reference sequence). The CDR3 contains 14 residues. With V trimmed by 3 bases and J by 2 bases, 4 bases remained unmatched. Here the CDR3 DNA reads TGTGCCAGCAGTTTGGGAGGGACCACCTACGAGCAGTACTTC. Its translation: CASSLGGTTYEQYF.

The chain uses TRBV4-2 and TRBJ2-7; D is perhaps TRBD2 (5 bases). This CDR3 has 14 residues. Germline V CDR1 and CDR2: LGHNA, YNFKEQ. The V and J ends lost 4 bases and 6 bases respectively, with 16 bases between them. CDR3 nucleotide sequence: TGTGCCAGCAGCCCCATAATTGTCGGAGGCGAGCAGTACTTC. Its protein is CASSPIIVGGEQYF.

The V gene is TRBV4-3, the J gene TRBJ2-1, with a possible D match to TRBD2 (5 bases). Germline CDR1 is LGHNA and CDR2 is YSLEER. V gave up 4 bases and J gave up 8 bases, with 21 bases separating them. The length of the CDR3 is 16 residues. CDR3 amino acids: CASSRTGNLGVDEQFF. CDR3 DNA sequence: TGCGCCAGCAGCCGCACCGGGAATTTGGGCGTGGATGAGCAGTTCTTC.

The chain has TRBV6-5 and TRBJ2-7, with 7 bases that match TRBD1. The CDR3 has 15 residues. J lost 4 bases, V lost 7 bases, and 13 bases had no gene match. The V gene's germline CDR1 is MNHEY and CDR2 SVGAGI. The CDR3 nucleotides read TGTGCCAGCAAGGCCTCGGACAGGACCTTTTACGAGCAGTACTTC. Encoded protein: CASKASDRTFYEQYF.

The chain is built from TRBV4-3 and TRBJ1-4; D uncertain. This CDR3 comprises 14 residues. The V end was cut by 1 base, the J end by 7 bases, with 10 bases between. CDR1 is LGHNA and CDR2 is YSLEER in the germline V gene. CDR3 sequence (DNA): TGCGCCAGCAGCCAAGCCGGGGAGTCTGAAAAACTGTTTTTT. It specifies CASSQAGESEKLFF.

This rearrangement joins TRBV12-3 or TRBV12-4 to TRBJ1-1; possible D gene TRBD1, 5 bases. The V gene lost 0 bases and the J gene lost 5 bases, with 7 bases spanning the gap. This CDR3 spans 13 amino acids. The chain's CDR3 is CASSLARGTEAFF. The CDR3 DNA is TGTGCCAGCAGTTTAGCCCGGGGGACTGAAGCTTTCTTT.

The chain combines TRBV20-1 with TRBJ2-1; 10 positions agree with TRBD2. With 3 bases clipped from V and 7 bases from J, the junction kept 12 bases outside the gene matches. The CDR3 is 16 residues long. CDR1 is DFQATT, CDR2 SNEGSKA, per germline (reference sequence). The CDR3 DNA reads TGCAGTGCTAGTCGCACTAGCGGGATCGCGGCGAATGAGCAGTTCTTC. It translates to CSASRTSGIAANEQFF.

The chain joins TRBV7-9 to TRBJ1-1, with D perhaps matching TRBD1 (5 bases). Germline V gene data show CDR1 as SEHNR and CDR2 as FQNEAQ (reference sequence). Between the trimmed V and J ends, which lost 2 bases and 6 bases, there was a span of 16 bases. The CDR3 sequence is 15 residues long. The CDR3 bases are TGTGCCAGCAGCTTAATGGGGCAGGGCGTCGCTGAAGCTTTCTTT. Protein sequence: CASSLMGQGVAEAFF. Filled out from reference TRBV7-9 and TRBJ1-1, the complete variable domain reads DTGVSQNPRHKITKRGQNVTFRCDPISEHNRLYWYRQTLGQGPEFLTYFQNEAQLEKSRLLSDRFSAERPKGSFSTLEIQRTEQGDSAMYLCASSLMGQGVAEAFFGQGTRLTVV.

This chain connects TRBV27 to TRBJ1-5; D call uncertain. CDR3 size: 14 residues. Deletions cut 5 bases from V and 4 bases from J, with 12 bases between. Germline lookup yields CDR1 MNHEY and CDR2 SMNVEV (reference sequence). CDR3 in amino acids: CASSPRWPNQPQHF. In DNA, the CDR3 is TGTGCCAGCAGTCCCCGTTGGCCTAATCAGCCCCAGCATTTT.

This chain links TRBV6-2 or TRBV6-3 with TRBJ1-1; D is possibly TRBD1 (5 bases). The CDR3 spans 16 residues. Germline assignment: CDR1 MNHEY and CDR2 SVGEGT. The ends were cut back, 2 bases at V and 0 bases at J, with 13 bases in the middle. CDR3 coding DNA: TGTGCCAGCAGTTACGGGGCGAGCCTAATGAACACTGAAGCTTTCTTT. Amino acid sequence: CASSYGASLMNTEAFF.

This rearrangement joins TRBV9 to TRBJ1-5; perhaps TRBD1 as D (6 bases). The CDR3 loop spans 14 amino acids. CDR1 and CDR2 (germline): SGDLS, YYNGEE. V was pared by 3 bases and J by 6 bases, with 13 bases between. In nucleotides, the CDR3 is TGTGCCAGCAGCGACCAACAGGGAGTTCAGCCCCAGCATTTT. Its protein is CASSDQQGVQPQHF.

V is TRBV4-2 and J is TRBJ1-3; D ambiguous. CDR1 LGHNA and CDR2 YNFKEQ come from the germline V gene. Trimming shortened V by 4 bases and J by 2 bases, and 15 bases separated the two germline ends. The CDR3 spans 16 residues. CDR3 DNA sequence: TGTGCCAGCAGCCGACCCCAGGCAAACACTGGAAACACCATATATTTT. This sequence encodes CASSRPQANTGNTIYF.